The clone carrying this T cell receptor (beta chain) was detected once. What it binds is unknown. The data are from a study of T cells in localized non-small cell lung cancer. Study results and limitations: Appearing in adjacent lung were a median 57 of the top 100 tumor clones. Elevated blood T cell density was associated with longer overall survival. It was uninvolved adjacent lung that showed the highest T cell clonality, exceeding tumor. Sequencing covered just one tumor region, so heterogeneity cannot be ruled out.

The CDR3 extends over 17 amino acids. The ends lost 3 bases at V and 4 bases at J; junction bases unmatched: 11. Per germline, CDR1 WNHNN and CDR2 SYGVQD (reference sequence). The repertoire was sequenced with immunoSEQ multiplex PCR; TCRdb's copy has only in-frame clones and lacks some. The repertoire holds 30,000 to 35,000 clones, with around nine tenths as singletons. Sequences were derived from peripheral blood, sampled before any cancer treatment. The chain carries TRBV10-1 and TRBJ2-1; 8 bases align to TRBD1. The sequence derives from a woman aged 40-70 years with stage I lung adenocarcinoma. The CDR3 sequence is CASSDDTRGLGYNEQFF. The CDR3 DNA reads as TGCGCCAGCAGTGACGATACCAGGGGGCTGGGGTACAATGAGCAGTTCTTC.